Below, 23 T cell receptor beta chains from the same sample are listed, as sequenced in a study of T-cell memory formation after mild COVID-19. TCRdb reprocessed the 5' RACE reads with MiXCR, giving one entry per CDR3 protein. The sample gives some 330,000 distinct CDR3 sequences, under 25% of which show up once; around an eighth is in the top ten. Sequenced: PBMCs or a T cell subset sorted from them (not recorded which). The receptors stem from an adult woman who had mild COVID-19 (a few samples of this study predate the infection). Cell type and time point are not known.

CDR3 nucleotides: TGTGCCAGCAGTTTAGAGTTAATGAGGGACACAGATACGCAGTATTTT. Its translation: CASSLELMRDTDTQYF. This rearrangement joins TRBV12-3 or TRBV12-4 to TRBJ2-3; D perhaps matches TRBD2 (5 bases). Deletions cut 1 base from V and 2 bases from J, with 13 bases between. The CDR3 totals 16 residues.

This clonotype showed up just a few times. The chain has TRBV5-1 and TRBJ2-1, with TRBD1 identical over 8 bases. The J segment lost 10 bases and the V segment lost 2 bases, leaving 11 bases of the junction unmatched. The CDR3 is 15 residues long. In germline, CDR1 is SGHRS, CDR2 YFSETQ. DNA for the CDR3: TGCGCCAGCAGCTTTGGGGCGGGACAGGCGATCGAGCAGTTCTTC. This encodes CASSFGAGQAIEQFF. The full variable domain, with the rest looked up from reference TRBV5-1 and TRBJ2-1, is KAGVTQTPRYLIKTRGQQVTLSCSPISGHRSVSWYQQTPGQGLQFLFEYFSETQRNKGNFPGRFSGRQFSNSRSEMNVSTLELGDSALYLCASSFGAGQAIEQFFGPGTRLTVL.

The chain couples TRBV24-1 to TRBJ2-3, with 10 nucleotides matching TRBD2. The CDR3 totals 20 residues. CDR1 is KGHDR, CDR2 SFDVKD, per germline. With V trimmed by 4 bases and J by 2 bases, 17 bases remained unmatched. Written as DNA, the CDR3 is TGTGCCACCAGTGACGTAGCGGGAGGAGAGGGAAAACCCCTCACAGATACGCAGTATTTT. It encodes CATSDVAGGEGKPLTDTQYF.

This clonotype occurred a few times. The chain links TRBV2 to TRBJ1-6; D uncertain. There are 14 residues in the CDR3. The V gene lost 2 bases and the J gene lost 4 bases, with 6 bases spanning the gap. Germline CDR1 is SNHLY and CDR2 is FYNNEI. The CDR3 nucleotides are TGTGCCAGCAGTGAATTTGGTTATAATTCACCCCTCCACTTT. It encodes CASSEFGYNSPLHF.

The DNA of the CDR3 is TGTGCCAGCAGCTTCCGAGACCGGGACTCGCAGAACAATGAGCAGTTCTTC. Encoded protein: CASSFRDRDSQNNEQFF. The chain is built from TRBV7-8 and TRBJ2-1, with D possibly TRBD2 on 6 matching bases. CDR3 length equals 17 residues. From germline, CDR1 is SGHVS and CDR2 FQNEAQ. Trimming removed 3 bases at V and 5 bases at J, with 20 bases between.

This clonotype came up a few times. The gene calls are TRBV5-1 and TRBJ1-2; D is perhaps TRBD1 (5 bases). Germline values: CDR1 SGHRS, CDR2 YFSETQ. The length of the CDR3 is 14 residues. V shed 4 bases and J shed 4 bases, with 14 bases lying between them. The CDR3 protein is CASSPDGHSYGYTF. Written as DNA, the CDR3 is TGCGCCAGCAGCCCCGATGGACACTCCTATGGCTACACCTTC.

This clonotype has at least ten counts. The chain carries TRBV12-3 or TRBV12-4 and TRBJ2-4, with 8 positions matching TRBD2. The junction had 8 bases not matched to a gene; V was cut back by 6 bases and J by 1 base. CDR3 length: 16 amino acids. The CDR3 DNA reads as TGTGCCAGCAGCTTTCTAGCGGGTGTTGCCAAAAACATTCAGTACTTC. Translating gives CASSFLAGVAKNIQYF.

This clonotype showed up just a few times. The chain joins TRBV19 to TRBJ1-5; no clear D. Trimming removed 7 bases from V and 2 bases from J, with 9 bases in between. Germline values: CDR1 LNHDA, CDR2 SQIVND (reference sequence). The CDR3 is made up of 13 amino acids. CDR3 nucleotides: TGTGCCAGTAAGCGGGGTGGCAATCAGCCCCAGCATTTT. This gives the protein CASKRGGNQPQHF.

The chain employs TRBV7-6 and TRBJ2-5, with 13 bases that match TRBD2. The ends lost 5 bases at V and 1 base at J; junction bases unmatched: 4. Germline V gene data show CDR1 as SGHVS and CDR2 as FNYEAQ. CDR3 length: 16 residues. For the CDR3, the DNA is TGTGCCAGCAGCCCGGGACTAGCGGGAACCCAAGAGACCCAGTACTTC. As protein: CASSPGLAGTQETQYF.

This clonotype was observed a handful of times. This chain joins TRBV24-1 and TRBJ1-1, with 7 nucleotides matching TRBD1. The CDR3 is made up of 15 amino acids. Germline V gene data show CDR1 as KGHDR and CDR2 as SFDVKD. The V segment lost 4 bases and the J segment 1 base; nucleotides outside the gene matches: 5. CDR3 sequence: CATSDSGQSNTEAFF. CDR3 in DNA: TGTGCCACCAGTGACTCGGGACAGTCGAACACTGAAGCTTTCTTT.

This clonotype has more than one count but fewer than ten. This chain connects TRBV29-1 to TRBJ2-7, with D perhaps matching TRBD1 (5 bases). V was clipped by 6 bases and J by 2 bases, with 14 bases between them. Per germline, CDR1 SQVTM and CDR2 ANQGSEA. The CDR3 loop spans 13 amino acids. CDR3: CSVRTTGTYEQYF. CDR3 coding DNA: TGCAGCGTAAGAACCACAGGCACCTACGAGCAGTACTTC.

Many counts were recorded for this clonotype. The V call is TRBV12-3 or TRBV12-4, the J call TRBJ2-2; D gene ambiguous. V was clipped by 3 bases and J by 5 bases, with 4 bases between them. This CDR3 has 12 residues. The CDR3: CASSLQTGELFF. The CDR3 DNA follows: TGTGCCAGCAGTTTGCAGACCGGGGAGCTGTTTTTT.

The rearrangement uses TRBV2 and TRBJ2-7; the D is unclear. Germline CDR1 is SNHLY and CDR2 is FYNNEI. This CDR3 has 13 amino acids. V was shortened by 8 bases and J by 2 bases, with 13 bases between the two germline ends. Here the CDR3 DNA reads TGTGCCAGCCGTGGGAACGACCCCTACGAGCAGTACTTC. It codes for CASRGNDPYEQYF.

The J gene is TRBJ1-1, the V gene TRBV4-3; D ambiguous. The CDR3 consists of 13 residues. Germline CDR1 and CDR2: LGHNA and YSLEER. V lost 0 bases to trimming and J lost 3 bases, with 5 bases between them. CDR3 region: CASSQDVDTEAFF. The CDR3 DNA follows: TGCGCCAGCAGCCAAGATGTTGACACTGAAGCTTTCTTT.

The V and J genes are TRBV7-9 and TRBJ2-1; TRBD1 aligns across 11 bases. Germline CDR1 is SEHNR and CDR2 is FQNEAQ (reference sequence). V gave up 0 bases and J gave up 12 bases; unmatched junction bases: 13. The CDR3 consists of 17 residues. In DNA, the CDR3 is TGTGCCAGCAGCTTAGCCGCCGGACAGGGGGCCCCCCATGTGCAGTTCTTC. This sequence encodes CASSLAAGQGAPHVQFF.

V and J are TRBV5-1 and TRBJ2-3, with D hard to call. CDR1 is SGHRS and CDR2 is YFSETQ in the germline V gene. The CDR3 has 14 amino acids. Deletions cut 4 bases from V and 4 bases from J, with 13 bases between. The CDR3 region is CASSPGEAPDTQYF. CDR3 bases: TGCGCCAGCAGCCCAGGCGAGGCCCCAGATACGCAGTATTTT.

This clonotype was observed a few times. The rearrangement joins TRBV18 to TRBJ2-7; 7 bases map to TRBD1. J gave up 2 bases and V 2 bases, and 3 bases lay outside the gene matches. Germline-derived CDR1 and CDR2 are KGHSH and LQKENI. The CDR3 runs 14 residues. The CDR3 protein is CASSPGTAAYEQYF. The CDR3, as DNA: TGTGCCAGCTCACCAGGGACAGCAGCCTACGAGCAGTACTTC.

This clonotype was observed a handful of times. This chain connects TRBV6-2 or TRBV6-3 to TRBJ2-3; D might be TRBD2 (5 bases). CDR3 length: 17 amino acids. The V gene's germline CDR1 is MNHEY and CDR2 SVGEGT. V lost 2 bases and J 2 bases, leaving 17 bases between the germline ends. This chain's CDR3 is CASSYGLGRDPTDTQYF. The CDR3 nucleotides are TGTGCCAGCAGTTACGGCCTTGGGAGAGACCCCACAGATACGCAGTATTTT.

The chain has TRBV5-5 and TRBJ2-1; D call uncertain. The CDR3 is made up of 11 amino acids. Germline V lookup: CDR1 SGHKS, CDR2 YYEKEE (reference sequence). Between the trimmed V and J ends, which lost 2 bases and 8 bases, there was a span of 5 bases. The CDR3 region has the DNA TGTGCCAGCAGCTTCTTGGATGAGCAGTTCTTC. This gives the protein CASSFLDEQFF.

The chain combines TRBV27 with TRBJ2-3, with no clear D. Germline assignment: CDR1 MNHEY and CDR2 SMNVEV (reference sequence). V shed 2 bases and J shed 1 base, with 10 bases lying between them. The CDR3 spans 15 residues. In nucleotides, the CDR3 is TGTGCCAGCAGTTTAGTGGATATGGGCACAGATACGCAGTATTTT. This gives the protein CASSLVDMGTDTQYF.

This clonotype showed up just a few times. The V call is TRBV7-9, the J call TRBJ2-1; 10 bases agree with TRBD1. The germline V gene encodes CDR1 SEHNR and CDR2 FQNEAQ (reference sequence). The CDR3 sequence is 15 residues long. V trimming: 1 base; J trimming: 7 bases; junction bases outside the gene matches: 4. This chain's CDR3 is CASSLGAGQGNEQFF. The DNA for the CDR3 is TGTGCCAGCAGCTTAGGCGCGGGACAGGGGAATGAGCAGTTCTTC.

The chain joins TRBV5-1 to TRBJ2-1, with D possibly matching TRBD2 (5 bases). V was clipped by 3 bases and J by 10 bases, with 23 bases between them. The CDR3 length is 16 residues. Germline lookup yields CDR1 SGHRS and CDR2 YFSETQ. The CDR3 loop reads CASSSVTIGSPREQFF. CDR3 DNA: TGCGCCAGCAGCTCTGTGACTATCGGGTCACCACGGGAGCAGTTCTTC. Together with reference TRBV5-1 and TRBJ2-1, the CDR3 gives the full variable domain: KAGVTQTPRYLIKTRGQQVTLSCSPISGHRSVSWYQQTPGQGLQFLFEYFSETQRNKGNFPGRFSGRQFSNSRSEMNVSTLELGDSALYLCASSSVTIGSPREQFFGPGTRLTVL.

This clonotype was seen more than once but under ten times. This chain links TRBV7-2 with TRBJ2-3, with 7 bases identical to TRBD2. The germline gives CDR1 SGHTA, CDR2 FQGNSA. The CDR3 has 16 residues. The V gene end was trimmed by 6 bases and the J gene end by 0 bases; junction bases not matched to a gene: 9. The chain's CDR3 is CASRVWGSGSTDTQYF. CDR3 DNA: TGTGCCAGCAGGGTCTGGGGTAGCGGGAGCACAGATACGCAGTATTTT.